This T cell receptor (beta chain) was observed in a study of T cells expressing NK-cell markers. On the study more broadly: In sorted CD3+CD56+NKG2C+, CD3+CD56+NKG2C- and CD3+CD56-NKG2C+ T cells, TCR beta repertoires were obtained. Sequenced donors, eight in total, included seven who were HCMV-seropositive and one who was seronegative. Study results and limitations: The contribution of dominant NKG2C+ clonotypes to CD8+ T cells in six donors was about 1.0-8%.

TCRdb reanalyzed the 5' RACE reads and collapses them to one entry per CDR3 protein, without DNA. This sample's table has 400,000 to 450,000 distinct CDR3 sequences. The CDR3 spans 14 residues. Germline values: CDR1 SGHTA, CDR2 FQGNSA. In regard to this clonotype: Its antigen remains unidentified.

This chain links TRBV7-2 with TRBJ2-3; no DNA is available, so the TRBD2 call from TCRdb remains unchecked. Specimen: blood T cells: a sorted CD56 or NKG2C T cell subset, CD4+ or CD8+ T cells, or bulk PBMC T cells (not recorded which). The sequence was obtained from a woman aged 18-69 years in good health. The CDR3: CASNSGRTTDTQYF.